This T cell receptor beta chain was retrieved from a study of PD-1 blockade in classical Hodgkin lymphoma (dated by TCRdb to the early 2020s). In terms of the full investigation: Nivolumab dosing was 3 mg/kg intravenously every 2 weeks, continuing until either disease progression or unacceptable toxicity. To define a peripheral blood immune signature of response to PD-1 blockade in classical Hodgkin lymphoma, the study combined TCR beta sequencing with CyTOF. Beyond this particular receptor, the publication reports: Baseline TCR diversity was reported as lower in newly diagnosed patients than in healthy donors, and lower still in relapsed/refractory patients. A significant rise by C4D1 was seen in CD4+ but not CD8+ TCR diversity (p=0.0027 vs p=0.16), with the rise being most apparent in complete responders (p=0.02). The study was restricted to a single clinical trial cohort, and the causes of repertoire differences, possibly disease activity or prior therapy, were left undefined. Trial patients achieving complete response had baseline diversity similar to newly diagnosed patients, whereas partial responders and progressors had significantly lower diversity. Diversity was lower in patients who began nivolumab less than 1 year after ASCT, so these patients were left out of later analyses to avoid confounding by immune reconstitution.

With regard to this clone: The target of this receptor is not known. No per-base quality is available; no much larger clone lies one base away.

The Qiagen DNeasy kit was used to extract genomic DNA from unsorted PBMCs and from the negatively selected CD4+ and CD8+ fractions. TCR beta CDR3 regions were amplified by immunoSEQ multiplex PCR using primers annealing to V and J segments. A synthetic immune receptor repertoire was used to minimize amplification bias, and any residual bias was removed computationally once sequencing was done. The authors processed their data as follows. Custom Python scripts were used to quantify repertoire diversity as the Shannon entropy index. Unsorted, CD4+ and CD8+ repertoires were examined separately, except in combined analyses, for which CD4+ and CD8+ sequences were merged in silico. Clonal expansion was defined as at least a 2-fold frequency increase after treatment relative to C1D1, with a pseudocount of 0.5 for undetected baseline clones. Singleton clones were defined as clones with 0 or 1 copy at C1D1, and non-singleton clones were defined as clones with 2 or more copies. By matching protein sequences in sorted samples from the same patient, clones expanded in unsorted samples were annotated as CD4+, CD8+ or unknown. Diversity changes from C1D1 to C4D1 were tested in paired samples using Wilcoxon tests. In its TCRdb copy, this immuneACCESS table keeps in-frame sequences only and misses some clones. Where compared with another copy, unresolved V genes explain less than half of these, and the others have no known cause. D and trimming were read from the DNA, whereas the V and J calls and clone size are those reported in that table. A total of fewer than 65,000 clones appear in this sample, over 75% of them only once. Roughly 15% of the sample is held by the ten biggest clonotypes.

Explained via the paper, the time point label denotes: cycle 1 day 1 (C1D1), immediately before nivolumab initiation. Every trial patient had relapsed following autologous stem cell transplantation, and prior brentuximab vedotin exposure was what differed among cohorts A, B and C. The trial cohort included 55 to 60 patients with relapsed/refractory classical Hodgkin lymphoma, and each patient had a best overall response of complete response, partial response or progressive disease. Trial patients were treated with single-agent nivolumab in the multi-cohort phase II CheckMate 205 trial. An independent review committee assessed best overall response using the 2007 International Working Group response criteria. Trial PBMCs were collected immediately before nivolumab initiation (C1D1) and during therapy at cycle 2 day 1 and cycle 4 day 1. Peripheral blood was collected in 8 mL Vacutainer Cell Preparation Tubes, from which PBMCs were isolated by centrifugation and then cryopreserved.

Sequences LNHDA (CDR1) and SQIVND (CDR2) are obtained from the germline V gene (reference sequence). V loses 10 bases, J loses 5 bases, and the germline ends lie 17 bases apart. Inclusive of the bounding cysteine and phenylalanine, the CDR3 is 13 residues long. The only DNA kept is the CDR3, 39 bases in frame from the first base. This specimen was peripheral blood mononuclear cells (PBMCs), taken at baseline. The TCR sequence derives from a human donor with classical Hodgkin lymphoma. The rearranged chain carries TRBV19 and TRBJ2-5; the D gene is perhaps TRBD1, from 7 matching bases. CDR3 reads: CATNTGAGETQYF. The DNA sequence is given as TGTGCCACTAATACAGGGGCGGGGGAGACCCAGTACTTC.